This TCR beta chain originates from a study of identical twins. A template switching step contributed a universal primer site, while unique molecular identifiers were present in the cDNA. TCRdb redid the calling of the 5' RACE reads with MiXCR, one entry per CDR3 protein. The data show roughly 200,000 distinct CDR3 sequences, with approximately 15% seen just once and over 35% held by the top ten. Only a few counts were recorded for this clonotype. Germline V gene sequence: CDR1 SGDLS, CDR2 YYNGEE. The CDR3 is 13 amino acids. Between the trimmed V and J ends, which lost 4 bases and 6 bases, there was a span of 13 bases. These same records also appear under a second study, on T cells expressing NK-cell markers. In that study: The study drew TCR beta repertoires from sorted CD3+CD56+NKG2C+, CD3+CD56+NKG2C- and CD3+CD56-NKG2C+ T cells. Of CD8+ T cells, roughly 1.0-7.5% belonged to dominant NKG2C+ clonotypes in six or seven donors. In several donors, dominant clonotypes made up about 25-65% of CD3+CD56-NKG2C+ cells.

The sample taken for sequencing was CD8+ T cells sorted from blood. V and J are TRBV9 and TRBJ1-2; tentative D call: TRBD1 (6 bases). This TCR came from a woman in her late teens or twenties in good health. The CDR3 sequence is CASSQTGWDGYTF. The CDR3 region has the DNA TGTGCCAGCAGCCAGACAGGATGGGATGGCTACACCTTC. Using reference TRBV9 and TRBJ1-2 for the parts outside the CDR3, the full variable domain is DSGVTQTPKHLITATGQRVTLRCSPRSGDLSVYWYQQSLDQGLQFLIQYYNGEERAKGNILERFSAQQFPDLHSELNLSSLELGDSALYFCASSQTGWDGYTFGSGTRLTVV.